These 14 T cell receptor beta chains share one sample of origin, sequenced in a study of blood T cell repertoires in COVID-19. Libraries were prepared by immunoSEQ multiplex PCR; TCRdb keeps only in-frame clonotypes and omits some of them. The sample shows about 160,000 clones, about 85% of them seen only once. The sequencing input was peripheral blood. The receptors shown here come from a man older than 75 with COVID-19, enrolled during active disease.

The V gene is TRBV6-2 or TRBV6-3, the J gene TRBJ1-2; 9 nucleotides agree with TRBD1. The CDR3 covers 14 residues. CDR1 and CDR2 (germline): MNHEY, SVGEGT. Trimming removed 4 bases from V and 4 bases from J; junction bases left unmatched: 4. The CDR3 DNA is TGTGCCAGCAGTTCCTCGACAGGGGGCTATGGCTACACCTTC. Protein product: CASSSSTGGYGYTF.

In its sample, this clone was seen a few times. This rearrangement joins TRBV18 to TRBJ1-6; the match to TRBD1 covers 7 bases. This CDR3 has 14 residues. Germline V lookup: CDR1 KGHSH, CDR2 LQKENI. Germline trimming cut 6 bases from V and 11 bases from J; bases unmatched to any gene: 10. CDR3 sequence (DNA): TGTGCCAGCTCGCCGACAGGGCTAGGGCCACCCCTCCACTTT. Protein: CASSPTGLGPPLHF. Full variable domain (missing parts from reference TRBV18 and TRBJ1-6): NAGVMQNPRHLVRRRGQEARLRCSPMKGHSHVYWYRQLPEEGLKFMVYLQKENIIDESGMPKERFSAEFPKEGPSILRIQQVVRGDSAAYFCASSPTGLGPPLHFGNGTRLTVT.

CDR3 protein: CSVGSAGRDEQYF. Here the CDR3 DNA reads TGCAGCGTTGGTTCGGCAGGGAGGGACGAGCAGTACTTC. J is TRBJ2-7 and V is TRBV29-1; 7 bases are a match to TRBD2. Unmatched junction bases numbered 8, after V lost 4 bases and J lost 5 bases. The CDR3 runs to 13 residues. Germline loops: CDR1 SQVTM, CDR2 ANQGSEA.

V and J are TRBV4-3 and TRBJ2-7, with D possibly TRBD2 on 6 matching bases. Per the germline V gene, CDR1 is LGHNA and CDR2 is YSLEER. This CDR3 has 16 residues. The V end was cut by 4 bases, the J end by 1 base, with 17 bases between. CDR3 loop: CASSPDAGTESYEQYF. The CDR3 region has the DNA TGCGCCAGCAGCCCTGACGCCGGGACTGAGTCCTACGAGCAGTACTTC.

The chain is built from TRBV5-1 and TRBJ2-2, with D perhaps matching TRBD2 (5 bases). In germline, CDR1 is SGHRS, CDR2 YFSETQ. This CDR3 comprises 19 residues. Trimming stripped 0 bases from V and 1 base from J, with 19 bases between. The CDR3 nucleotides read TGCGCCAGCAGCTTGGGCTTTCGCGGAGGTCGGAAGAACACCGGGGAGCTGTTTTTT. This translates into CASSLGFRGGRKNTGELFF.

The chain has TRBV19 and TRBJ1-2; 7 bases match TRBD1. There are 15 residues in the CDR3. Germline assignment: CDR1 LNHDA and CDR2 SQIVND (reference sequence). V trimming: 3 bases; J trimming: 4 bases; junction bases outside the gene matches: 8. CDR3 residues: CASSIFDAGGYGYTF. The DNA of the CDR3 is TGTGCCAGTAGTATTTTCGACGCAGGGGGCTATGGCTACACCTTC.

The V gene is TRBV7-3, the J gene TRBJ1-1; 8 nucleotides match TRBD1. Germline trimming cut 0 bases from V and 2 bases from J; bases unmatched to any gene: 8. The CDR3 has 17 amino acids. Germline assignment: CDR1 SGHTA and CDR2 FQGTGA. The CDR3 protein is CASSLTGGGQGNTEAFF. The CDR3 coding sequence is TGTGCCAGCAGCTTAACGGGGGGTGGACAGGGAAACACTGAAGCTTTCTTT.

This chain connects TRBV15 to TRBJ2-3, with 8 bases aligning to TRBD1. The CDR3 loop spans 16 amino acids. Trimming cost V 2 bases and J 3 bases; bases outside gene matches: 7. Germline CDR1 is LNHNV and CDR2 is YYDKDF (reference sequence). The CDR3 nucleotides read TGTGCCACCAGCAGACGTCAGGGGGCGATAACAGATACGCAGTATTTT. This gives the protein CATSRRQGAITDTQYF.

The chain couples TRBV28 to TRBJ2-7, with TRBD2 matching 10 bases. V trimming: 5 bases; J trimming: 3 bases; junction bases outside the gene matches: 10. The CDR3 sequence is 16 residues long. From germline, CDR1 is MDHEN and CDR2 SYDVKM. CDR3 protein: CASSQASGGLGYEQYF. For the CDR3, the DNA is TGTGCCAGCAGTCAAGCTAGCGGGGGCCTTGGCTACGAGCAGTACTTC.

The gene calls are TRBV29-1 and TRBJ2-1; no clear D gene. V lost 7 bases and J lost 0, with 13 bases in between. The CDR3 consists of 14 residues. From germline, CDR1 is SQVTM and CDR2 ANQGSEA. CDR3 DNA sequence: TGCAGCGGGAGCTCTCCTGGCTCCTACAATGAGCAGTTCTTC. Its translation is CSGSSPGSYNEQFF.

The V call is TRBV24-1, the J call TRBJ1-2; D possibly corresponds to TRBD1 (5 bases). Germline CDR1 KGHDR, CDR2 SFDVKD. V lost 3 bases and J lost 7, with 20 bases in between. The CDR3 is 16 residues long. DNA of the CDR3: TGTGCCACCAGTGATCCAGGGACTGGGATGAAAAGTGGCTACACCTTC. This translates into CATSDPGTGMKSGYTF.

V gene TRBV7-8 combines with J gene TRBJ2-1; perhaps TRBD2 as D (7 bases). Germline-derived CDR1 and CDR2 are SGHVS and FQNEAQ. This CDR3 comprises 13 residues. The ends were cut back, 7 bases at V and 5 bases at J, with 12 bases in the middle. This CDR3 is CASTGGIDNEQFF. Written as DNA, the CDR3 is TGTGCCAGCACGGGGGGCATTGACAATGAGCAGTTCTTC.

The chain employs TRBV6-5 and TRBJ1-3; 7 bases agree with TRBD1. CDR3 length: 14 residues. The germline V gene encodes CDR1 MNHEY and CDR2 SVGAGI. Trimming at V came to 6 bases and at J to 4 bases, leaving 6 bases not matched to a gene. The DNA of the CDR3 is TGTGCCAGCAGCTCCGGGACAGCCGGAAACACCATATATTTT. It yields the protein CASSSGTAGNTIYF.

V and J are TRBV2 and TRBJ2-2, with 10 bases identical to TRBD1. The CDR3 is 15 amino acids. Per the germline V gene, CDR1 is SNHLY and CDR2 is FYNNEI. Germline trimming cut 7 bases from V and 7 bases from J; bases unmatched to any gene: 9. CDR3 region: CASTRWDRGGGELFF. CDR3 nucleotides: TGTGCCAGCACCAGATGGGACAGGGGCGGCGGGGAGCTGTTTTTT.